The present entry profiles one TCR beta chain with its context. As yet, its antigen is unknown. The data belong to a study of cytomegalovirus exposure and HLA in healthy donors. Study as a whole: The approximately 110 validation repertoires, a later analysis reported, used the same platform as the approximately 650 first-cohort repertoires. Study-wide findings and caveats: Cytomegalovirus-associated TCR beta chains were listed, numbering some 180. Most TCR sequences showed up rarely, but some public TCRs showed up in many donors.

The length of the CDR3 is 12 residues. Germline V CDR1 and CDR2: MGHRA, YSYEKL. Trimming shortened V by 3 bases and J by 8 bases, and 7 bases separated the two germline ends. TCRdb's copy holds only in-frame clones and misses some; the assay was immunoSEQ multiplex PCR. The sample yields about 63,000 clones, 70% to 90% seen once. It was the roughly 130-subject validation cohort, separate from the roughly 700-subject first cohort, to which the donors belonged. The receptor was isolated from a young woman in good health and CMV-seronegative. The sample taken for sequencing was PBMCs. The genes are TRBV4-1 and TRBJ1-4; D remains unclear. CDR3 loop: CASSHPGEKLFF. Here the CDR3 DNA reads TGCGCCAGCAGCCACCCGGGAGAAAAACTGTTTTTT.